This T cell receptor (beta chain) appears in the sequencing data of a study of early T cells in non-severe SARS-CoV-2 infection. Study background: Sequencing input comprised bulk RNA from unsorted whole blood; chain pairing was not available. Whole-study findings and limits: Sequences matched to VDJdb favored anti-spike CD8 responses, while private and CD4 specificities were missed.

This clonotype came up many times. Its specificity is not known. Researchers attached unique molecular identifiers to individual cDNA molecules. TCRdb passed the 5' RACE reads through MiXCR, listing each CDR3 protein once. The sample holds 30,000 to 45,000 distinct CDR3 sequences; 5.8% are singletons and the top ten take roughly 24%. The sequenced material came from whole blood. The TCR was taken from an adult who was a healthcare worker with PCR-confirmed SARS-CoV-2 infection or an uninfected control (not recorded which).

The CDR3 DNA reads TGTGCCTGGAGTGTAGATTCACCCCTCCACTTT. It is translated as CAWSVDSPLHF. This rearrangement joins TRBV30 to TRBJ1-6; D is uncertain. There are 11 residues in the CDR3. V was trimmed by 0 bases and J by 8 bases, leaving 2 bases between them. CDR1 is GTSNPN, CDR2 SVGIG, per germline (reference sequence).